This T cell receptor beta chain was identified during a study of response to subunit inactivated influenza vaccine. Broader study findings: Each seasonal influenza vaccination recruits few new T cells, the authors suggested.

This clonotype occurred many times. Its antigen remains unidentified. Each CDR3 protein is one row after TCRdb ran MiXCR on the RT-PCR reads. The sample contains 500,000 to 750,000 distinct CDR3 sequences, roughly 15% of which appear only once. The CDR3 is 16 residues long. Trimming pared 6 bases from V and 3 bases from J, leaving 17 bases between. Sequences were derived from PBMCs from blood, sampled 11 to 12 days after vaccination. The sequence was collected from a man between 50 and 59 years old who received an inactivated influenza vaccine. V and J are TRBV12-3 or TRBV12-4 and TRBJ2-2; D not resolved. CDR3 in amino acids: CASSPTGNLYTGELFF. The CDR3 nucleotides read TGTGCCAGCAGCCCAACTGGGAACCTGTACACCGGGGAGCTGTTTTTT.